This T cell receptor beta chain was sequenced in a study of CD8+CD57+ T cells in acquired aplastic anemia. CDR1 is LNHDA and CDR2 is SQIVND in the germline V gene (reference sequence). The V segment lost 4 bases and the J segment 4 bases; nucleotides outside the gene matches: 3. The CDR3 is 15 amino acids. This clonotype was seen just once. Its antigen is still unknown. Patients sequenced had flow cytometry evidence of CD8+CD57+ cell expansion. No patient had been given any therapy when blood was sampled. TCR beta VDJ combinations and CDR3 sequences were profiled from genomic DNA. TCRdb itself ran the reads through MiXCR, one entry per CDR3 protein. Of around 120,000 distinct CDR3 sequences in the sample, over 30% were seen once. Findings of the study overall: Patients and controls had in common some 30 CD8+ CDR3 sequences.

Sequencing input: sorted CD4+, CD8+, or CD8+CD57+ T cells (not recorded which) from PBMCs. The chain uses TRBV19 and TRBJ2-3; TRBD2 matches at 12 bases. The source is a human donor with aplastic anemia. CDR3 DNA sequence: TGTGCCAGTAGTAACCTAGCGGGAGGGTCAGATACGCAGTATTTT. It yields the protein CASSNLAGGSDTQYF.